This note documents a single T cell receptor beta chain sequence. This clonotype came up many times. The antigen it recognizes is unknown. Qualities for individual bases were not recorded, and no much larger clone is one base off. This sample was included in a study of T cells in Graves' hyperthyroidism and ophthalmopathy (dated by TCRdb to between 2017 and 2020). Notes on the research overall: Peripheral blood was sampled at the time of initial diagnosis, prior to any treatment. After sampling, hyperthyroidism patients received methimazole starting at 30 mg daily, and ophthalmopathy patients received high-dose intravenous methylprednisolone. Whether ophthalmopathy could be predicted prospectively was tested in an independent validation cohort made up of under 20 hyperthyroidism patients plus 17 patients who later progressed to ophthalmopathy. The paper reports TCR Vbeta CDR3 sequencing of approximately 140 peripheral blood samples: 43 ophthalmopathy, roughly 80 hyperthyroidism and around 17 progressor patients. Thyroid tissue and blood T-cell repertoires from six Graves' hyperthyroidism patients were also compared in the study. For training and testing, the 100 patients in the discovery cohort were randomly divided in a 7:3 ratio. To identify distinguishing TCR V-J signatures, a discovery cohort of about a hundred patients was used, comprising 43 with Graves' ophthalmopathy and 57 with stable Graves' hyperthyroidism.

The study at large found these results: During validation, the model predicted progression to ophthalmopathy a median of around 7 months ahead of onset, with roughly 65% sensitivity and 72% to 85% specificity. Blood samples also contained most of the expanded thyroid clonotypes (frequency above 0.001), which suggests that blood repertoires may reflect thyroid immune responses. Sample size was not statistically predetermined, and blinding of investigators to group allocation was not performed. Ophthalmopathy was separated from stable hyperthyroidism by a 13 V-J signature model, with roughly 88% sensitivity and about 81% specificity obtained in cross-validation and 80%/75% obtained in testing.

Stable Graves' hyperthyroidism was defined as no progression to ophthalmopathy during 18 months of follow-up. Hyperthyroidism patients were newly diagnosed, with disease duration under 2 months, and aged 18 to 65 years. The study excluded patients with uncontrolled infections, other autoimmune diseases, pregnancy or lactation. Diagnoses relied on clinical symptoms, serum thyroxine and TRAb, thyroid ultrasound and orbital computed tomography. Ficoll-Paque density gradient centrifugation was used to isolate PBMCs from 9.5 to 10 ml of fresh peripheral blood. Total RNA was extracted using Trizol reagent, and RNA quality was assessed on an Agilent 2100 Bioanalyzer. Amplification of TCR beta CDR3 regions was carried out from RNA transcripts. The TCR CDR3 was subjected to a first round of RT-PCR using the HTBI primer set and the Qiagen OneStep RT-PCR kit. A second multiplex PCR round built the libraries, followed by size selection and purification. Sequencing of the libraries was done on an Illumina HiSeq2000 using paired-end 100 bp reads. The authors' analysis ran thus. Raw data were processed with SOAPnuke, discarding reads with adapters, uncalled bases, mean Phred below 15, or no exact constant-primer or identifier match. High-quality paired reads were merged using COPE v1.2.5, and each unique nucleotide sequence was defined as a clonotype. MiTCR v1.1 was used to align the clonotypes against IMGT TRBV, TRBD and TRBJ reference segments. The analysis was restricted to V-J combinations with a frequency above 0.0001, which together covered 99% to 99.2% of the repertoires. The TCS score was defined as F50 (clonal expansion) divided by E x V (chaos), with BLOSUM62-based TCRdist calculated between CDR3 peptides within each V-J. Welch's t-statistics and random forest reduced roughly 540 V-J features to 10 to 15, which were used in a naive Bayes classifier (R e1071). The public sequencing data were trimmed at Q25 with fastp and processed into clonotypes with MiXCR by TCRdb, which kept only in-frame beta chains. Identical CDR3 protein sequences are pooled into one entry, listed with their most common genes and DNA. The V and J calls reflect TCRdb's pipeline rather than the authors' work. The sample table records hundreds of thousands of distinct CDR3 sequences; approximately 20% of these occur just once. Of the sample, approximately 4% is held by the ten largest clones.

Cut back by 5 bases and 6 bases, the V and J ends lie 13 bases apart. The germline V gene provides CDR1 MDHEN and CDR2 SYDVKM. Spanning cysteine to phenylalanine, the CDR3 consists of 13 amino acids. CDR3 DNA is the only sequence kept; it has 39 bases, read in frame from the first base. The sample comprised blood. This TCR was recovered from a woman aged 18-35 years with Graves' hyperthyroidism. The chain was built from TRBV28 and TRBJ1-1; confidence is insufficient to name the D gene. The DNA reads as follows: TGTGCCAGCAGTCCACGTCGGGTCTCTGAAGCTTTCTTT. Its amino acids are CASSPRRVSEAFF.